The source of this T cell receptor beta chain is a study of OX40 agonist ivuxolimab in advanced cancers. Whole-study context: The group had a mean age of roughly 56 years, ranged from about 20 to 79, and was 80% to 85% male. Of the patients, three showed partial responses, one with hepatocellular carcinoma and two with cutaneous melanoma.

The study sampled blood at baseline, cycle 4 day 1, and cycle 7 day 1. Study-wide findings and caveats: The expanded peripheral T cells' antigen specificity was not determined.

As concerns this clone: Its matching antigen is unknown.

Profiling relied on immunoSEQ multiplex PCR, and the TCRdb table lists in-frame clones only, not all of them. The data show 68,000 or so clones, approximately 80% seen once. This sequence originates from an adult with an advanced solid tumor such as melanoma, head and neck, liver or kidney cancer. Source: CD4+ or CD8+ T cells sorted from blood, taken in a trial of the OX40 agonist ivuxolimab.

CDR3 sequence: CASSQRQGGNEKLFF. DNA for the CDR3: TGTGCCAGCAGCCAGCGGCAGGGAGGGAATGAAAAACTGTTTTTT. The chain carries TRBV14 and TRBJ1-4, with D possibly being TRBD1 (5 bases). Trimming took 3 bases from V and 5 from J, leaving 13 bases between them. There are 15 residues in the CDR3. The germline V gene encodes CDR1 SGHDN and CDR2 FVKESK.